These 9 T cell receptor beta chains were all obtained from the same sample, sequenced in a study of blood T cell repertoires in COVID-19. The assay was immunoSEQ multiplex PCR, and TCRdb's table has in-frame clones only and misses some. The sample records 350,000 to 400,000 clones, over 75% being singletons. Input material: PBMCs or T cells enriched from blood (not recorded which). The receptors were gathered from a woman aged 30 to 39 who had recovered from COVID-19.

To note about this clone: Other DNA sequences from this sample encode an identical CDR3 as well. J is TRBJ1-2 and V is TRBV2; 10 nucleotides line up with TRBD1. Trimming took 10 bases from V and 4 from J; bases not matched to a gene: 6. Germline values: CDR1 SNHLY, CDR2 FYNNEI. The CDR3 is 13 residues long. The CDR3 region has the DNA TGTGCCAATATGGGACAGGGGTTCTATGGCTACACCTTC. This translates into CANMGQGFYGYTF.

The J gene is TRBJ1-6, the V gene TRBV27; perhaps TRBD1 as D (6 bases). The V end lost 6 bases, the J end lost 16 bases, and 19 bases lay between the germline ends. The CDR3 covers 13 residues. The germline gives CDR1 MNHEY, CDR2 SMNVEV (reference sequence). The CDR3 reads CASRRVTEGVLHF. The CDR3 DNA reads as TGTGCCAGCAGACGAGTGACAGAGGGGGTTCTCCACTTT.

V gene TRBV3-1 (or the pseudogene TRBV3-2) combines with J gene TRBJ2-1; TRBD2 agrees at 7 bases. With 4 bases clipped from V and 3 bases from J, the junction kept 3 bases outside the gene matches. The CDR3 spans 14 residues. CDR1 and CDR2 from the germline V gene are LGHDT and YNNKEL (reference sequence). The CDR3 nucleotides read TGTGCCAGCAGCCGGGGGGGAGTCTACAATGAGCAGTTCTTC. It translates to CASSRGGVYNEQFF.

This clone was observed a handful of times. The V and J genes are TRBV5-3 and TRBJ1-4, with 9 bases that match TRBD1. TRBV5-3 is flagged as an ORF with uncertain function. The CDR3 is 20 residues long. Trimming at V came to 3 bases and at J to 0 bases, leaving 15 bases not matched to a gene. CDR3 protein: CARSSKPGQGLPATNEKLFF. CDR3 bases: TGTGCCAGAAGCTCCAAGCCGGGACAGGGACTCCCCGCAACTAATGAAAAACTGTTTTTT.

The V and J genes are TRBV10-3 and TRBJ1-2, with D possibly being TRBD1 (6 bases). The CDR3 totals 14 residues. V gave up 0 bases and J gave up 7 bases, with 12 bases separating them. Germline V gene data show CDR1 as ENHRY and CDR2 as SYGVKD. The CDR3 DNA reads TGTGCCATCAGTGAGTCCCGGGGGGCGAGTGGCTACACCTTC. This gives the protein CAISESRGASGYTF.

V gene TRBV6-5 combines with J gene TRBJ2-7; 7 nucleotides align to TRBD1. J was trimmed by 4 bases and V by 2 bases; bases with no gene match: 8. CDR1 is MNHEY and CDR2 is SVGAGI in the germline V gene. The CDR3 totals 15 residues. The CDR3, as DNA: TGTGCCAGCAGTTACCGGACAGGTTGGGCTTACGAGCAGTACTTC. Translated, it gives CASSYRTGWAYEQYF.

In its sample, this clone was seen once. The V and J genes are TRBV30 and TRBJ2-7; no reliable D call. Trimming took 3 bases from V and 2 from J, leaving 8 bases between them. Germline assignment: CDR1 GTSNPN and CDR2 SVGIG (reference sequence). The CDR3 covers 12 residues. The CDR3 spells CAWRSSPYEQYF. In DNA form, the CDR3 reads TGTGCCTGGAGGTCCTCCCCCTACGAGCAGTACTTC.

This chain connects TRBV6-5 to TRBJ1-1; 8 positions agree with TRBD1. In germline, CDR1 is MNHEY, CDR2 SVGAGI. This CDR3 is 12 amino acids long. V dropped 11 bases and J dropped 5; count of bases not matched to a gene: 7. The CDR3 region is CAPQGARTEAFF. CDR3 DNA sequence: TGTGCCCCCCAGGGGGCGCGGACTGAAGCTTTCTTT.

The chain is built from TRBV29-1 and TRBJ2-5; TRBD2 might be the D (6 bases). This CDR3 spans 13 amino acids. V lost 7 bases and J lost 2, with 14 bases in between. Germline V lookup: CDR1 SQVTM, CDR2 ANQGSEA. The CDR3 sequence is CSGQRRGQETQYF. DNA of the CDR3: TGCAGCGGGCAAAGACGGGGGCAAGAGACCCAGTACTTC.